This T cell receptor beta chain was sequenced in a study of identical twins. This clonotype has only a few counts. Between the trimmed V and J ends, which lost 4 bases and 4 bases, there was a span of 19 bases. Germline CDR1 and CDR2: LGHDT and YNNKEL (reference sequence). The CDR3 is 17 residues long. Using its own MiXCR run on the 5' RACE reads, TCRdb lists one record per CDR3 protein. Found here are 310,000 or so distinct CDR3 sequences, more than 8% of them singletons; the top ten hold around 7.1%. These same data were also listed under a study on yellow fever vaccine responses in identical twins.

The receptor comes from a woman aged 18-35 years in good health. The chain uses TRBV3-1 and TRBJ2-2; possibly TRBD2 for D (6 bases). The sample consisted of CD8+ T cells sorted from blood. The CDR3 loop reads CASSPLPGAWSTGELFF. CDR3 sequence (DNA): TGTGCCAGCAGCCCTCTTCCGGGAGCGTGGAGCACCGGGGAGCTGTTTTTT.